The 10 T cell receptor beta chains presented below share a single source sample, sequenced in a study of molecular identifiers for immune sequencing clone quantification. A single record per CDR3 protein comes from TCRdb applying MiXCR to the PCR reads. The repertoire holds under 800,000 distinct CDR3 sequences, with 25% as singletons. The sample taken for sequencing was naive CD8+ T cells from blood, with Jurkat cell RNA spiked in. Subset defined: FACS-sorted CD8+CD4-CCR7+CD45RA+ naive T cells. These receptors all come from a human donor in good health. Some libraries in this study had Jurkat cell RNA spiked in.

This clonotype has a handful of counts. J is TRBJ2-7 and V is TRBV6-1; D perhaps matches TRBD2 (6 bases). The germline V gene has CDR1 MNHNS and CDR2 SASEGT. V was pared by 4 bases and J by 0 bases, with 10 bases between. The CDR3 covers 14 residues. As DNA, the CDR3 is TGTGCCAGCAGTGGGGGACTCAACTCCTACGAGCAGTACTTC. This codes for CASSGGLNSYEQYF.

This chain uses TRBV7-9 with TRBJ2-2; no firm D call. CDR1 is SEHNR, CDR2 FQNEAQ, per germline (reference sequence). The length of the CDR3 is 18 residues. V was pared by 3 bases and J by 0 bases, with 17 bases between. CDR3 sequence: CASSFPLFQASNTGELFF. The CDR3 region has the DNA TGTGCCAGCAGCTTTCCCCTTTTTCAGGCGTCGAACACCGGGGAGCTGTTTTTT.

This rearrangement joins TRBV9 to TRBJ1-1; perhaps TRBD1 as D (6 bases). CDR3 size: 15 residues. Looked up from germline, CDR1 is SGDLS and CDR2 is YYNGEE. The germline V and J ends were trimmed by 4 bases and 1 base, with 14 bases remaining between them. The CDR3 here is CASSPTGHKNTEAFF. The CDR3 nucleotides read TGTGCCAGCAGCCCAACGGGACACAAGAACACTGAAGCTTTCTTT.

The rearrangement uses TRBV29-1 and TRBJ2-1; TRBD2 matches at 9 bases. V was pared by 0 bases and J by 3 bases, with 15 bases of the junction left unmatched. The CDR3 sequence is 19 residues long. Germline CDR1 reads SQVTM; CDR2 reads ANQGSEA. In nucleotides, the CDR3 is TGCAGCGTTGAAGATTGGTCTAGCGGGATAGTCTTGAGCTACAATGAGCAGTTCTTC. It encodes CSVEDWSSGIVLSYNEQFF.

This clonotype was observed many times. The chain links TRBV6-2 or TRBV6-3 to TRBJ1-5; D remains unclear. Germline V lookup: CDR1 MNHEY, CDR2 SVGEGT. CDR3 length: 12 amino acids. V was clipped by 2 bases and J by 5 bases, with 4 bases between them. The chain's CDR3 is CASSYEDQPQHF. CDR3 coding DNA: TGTGCCAGCAGTTACGAGGATCAGCCCCAGCATTTT.

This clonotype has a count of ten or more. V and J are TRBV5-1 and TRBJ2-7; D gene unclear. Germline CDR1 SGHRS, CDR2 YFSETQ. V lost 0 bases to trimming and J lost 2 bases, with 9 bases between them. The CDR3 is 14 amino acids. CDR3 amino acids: CASSLVGRTYEQYF. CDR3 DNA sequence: TGCGCCAGCAGCTTGGTCGGCAGAACCTACGAGCAGTACTTC. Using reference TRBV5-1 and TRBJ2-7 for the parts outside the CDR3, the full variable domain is KAGVTQTPRYLIKTRGQQVTLSCSPISGHRSVSWYQQTPGQGLQFLFEYFSETQRNKGNFPGRFSGRQFSNSRSEMNVSTLELGDSALYLCASSLVGRTYEQYFGPGTRLTVT.

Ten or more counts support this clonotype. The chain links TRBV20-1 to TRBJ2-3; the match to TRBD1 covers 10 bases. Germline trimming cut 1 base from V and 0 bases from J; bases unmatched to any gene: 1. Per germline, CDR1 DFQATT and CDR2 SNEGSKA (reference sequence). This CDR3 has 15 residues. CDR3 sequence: CSARGQGASTDTQYF. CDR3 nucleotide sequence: TGCAGTGCTAGAGGACAGGGGGCAAGCACAGATACGCAGTATTTT.

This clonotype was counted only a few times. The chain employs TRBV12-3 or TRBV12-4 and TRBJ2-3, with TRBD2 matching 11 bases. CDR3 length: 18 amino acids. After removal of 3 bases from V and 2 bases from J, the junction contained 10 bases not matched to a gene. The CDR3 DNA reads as TGTGCCAGCAGTTTTCGGTTAGCGGGGGGGCTGGACACAGATACGCAGTATTTT. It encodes CASSFRLAGGLDTDTQYF.

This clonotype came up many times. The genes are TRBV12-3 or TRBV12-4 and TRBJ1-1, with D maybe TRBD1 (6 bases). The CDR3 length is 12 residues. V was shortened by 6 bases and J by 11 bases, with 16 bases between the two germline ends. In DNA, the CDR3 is TGTGCCAGCAGCTTCGGGACACCGGAGGCTTTCTTT. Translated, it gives CASSFGTPEAFF.

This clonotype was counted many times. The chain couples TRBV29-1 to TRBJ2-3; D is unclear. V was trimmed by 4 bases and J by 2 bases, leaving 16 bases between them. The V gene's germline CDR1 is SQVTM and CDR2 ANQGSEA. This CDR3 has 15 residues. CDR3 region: CSVVGPSFATDTQYF. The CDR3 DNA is TGCAGCGTTGTAGGCCCGTCCTTCGCCACAGATACGCAGTATTTT.